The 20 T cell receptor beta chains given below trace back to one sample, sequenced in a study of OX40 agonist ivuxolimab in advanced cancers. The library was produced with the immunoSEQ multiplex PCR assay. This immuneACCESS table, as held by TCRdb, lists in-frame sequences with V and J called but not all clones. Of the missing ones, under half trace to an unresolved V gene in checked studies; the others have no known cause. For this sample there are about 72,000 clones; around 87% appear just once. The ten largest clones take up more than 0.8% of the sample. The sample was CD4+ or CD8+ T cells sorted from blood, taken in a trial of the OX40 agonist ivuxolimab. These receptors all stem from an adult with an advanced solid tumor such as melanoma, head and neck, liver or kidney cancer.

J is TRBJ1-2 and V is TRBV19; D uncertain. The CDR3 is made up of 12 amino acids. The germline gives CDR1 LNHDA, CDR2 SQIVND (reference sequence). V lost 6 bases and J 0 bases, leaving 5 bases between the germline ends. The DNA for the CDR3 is TGTGCCAGTAGAGTAGCTAACTATGGCTACACCTTC. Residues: CASRVANYGYTF.

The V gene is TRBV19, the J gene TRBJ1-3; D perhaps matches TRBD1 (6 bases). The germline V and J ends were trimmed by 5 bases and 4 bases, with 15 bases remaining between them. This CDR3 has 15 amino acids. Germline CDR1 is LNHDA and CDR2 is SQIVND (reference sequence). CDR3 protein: CASSPRQVPGNTIYF. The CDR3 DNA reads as TGTGCCAGTAGTCCCAGACAGGTTCCCGGAAACACCATATATTTT.

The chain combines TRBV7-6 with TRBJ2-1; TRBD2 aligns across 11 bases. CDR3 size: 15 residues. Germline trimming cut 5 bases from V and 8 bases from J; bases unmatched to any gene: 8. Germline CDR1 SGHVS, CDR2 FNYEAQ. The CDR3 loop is CASSPRLAGWDEQFF. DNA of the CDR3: TGTGCCAGCAGCCCCAGACTAGCGGGATGGGATGAGCAGTTCTTC.

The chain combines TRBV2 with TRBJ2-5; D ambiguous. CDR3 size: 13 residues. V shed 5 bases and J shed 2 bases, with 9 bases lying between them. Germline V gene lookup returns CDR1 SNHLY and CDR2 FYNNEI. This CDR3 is CASSRILQETQYF. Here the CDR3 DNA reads TGTGCCAGCAGTCGGATTTTACAAGAGACCCAGTACTTC.

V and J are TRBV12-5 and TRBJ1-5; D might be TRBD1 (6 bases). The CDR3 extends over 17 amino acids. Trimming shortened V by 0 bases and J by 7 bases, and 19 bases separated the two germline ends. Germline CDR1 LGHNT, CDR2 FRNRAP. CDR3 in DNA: TGTGCTAGTGGTTTGGTACTGGGACAACCCTACGACCAGCCCCAGCATTTT. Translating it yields CASGLVLGQPYDQPQHF.

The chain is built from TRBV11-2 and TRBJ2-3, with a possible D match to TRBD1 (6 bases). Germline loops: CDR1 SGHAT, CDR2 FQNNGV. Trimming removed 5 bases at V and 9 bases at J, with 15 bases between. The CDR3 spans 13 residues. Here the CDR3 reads CASSTDHRETQYF. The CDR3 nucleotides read TGTGCCAGCAGCACCGACCACAGGGAAACGCAGTATTTT.

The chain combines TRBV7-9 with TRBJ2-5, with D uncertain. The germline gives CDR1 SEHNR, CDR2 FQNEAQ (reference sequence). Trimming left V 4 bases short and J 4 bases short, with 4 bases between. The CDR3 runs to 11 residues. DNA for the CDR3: TGTGCCAGCAGCTCTTCAGAGACCCAGTACTTC. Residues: CASSSSETQYF.

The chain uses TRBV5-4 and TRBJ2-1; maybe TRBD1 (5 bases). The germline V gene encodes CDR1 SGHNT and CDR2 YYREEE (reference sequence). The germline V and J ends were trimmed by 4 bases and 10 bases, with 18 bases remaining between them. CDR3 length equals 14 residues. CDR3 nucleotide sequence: TGTGCCAGCAGCCCCTCCACAGGCCCTAGGGAGCAGTTCTTC. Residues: CASSPSTGPREQFF.

The DNA for the CDR3 is TGTGCCAGCAGCTCAGGGGGCCCGAACACTGAAGCTTTCTTT. It encodes CASSSGGPNTEAFF. The V gene is TRBV5-4, the J gene TRBJ1-1; 8 bases agree with TRBD1. The CDR3 is 14 residues long. CDR1 is SGHNT and CDR2 is YYREEE in the germline V gene (reference sequence). V lost 3 bases, J lost 1 base, and 2 bases stayed unmatched. The full variable domain, in which reference TRBV5-4 and TRBJ1-1 provide the parts outside the CDR3, is ETGVTQSPTHLIKTRGQQVTLRCSSQSGHNTVSWYQQALGQGPQFIFQYYREEENGRGNFPPRFSGLQFPNYSSELNVNALELDDSALYLCASSSGGPNTEAFFGQGTRLTVV.

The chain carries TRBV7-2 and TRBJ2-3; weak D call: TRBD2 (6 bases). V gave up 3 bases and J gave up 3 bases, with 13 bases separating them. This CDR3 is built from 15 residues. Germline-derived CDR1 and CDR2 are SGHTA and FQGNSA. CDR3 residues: CASSFVGGATDTQYF. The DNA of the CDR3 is TGTGCCAGCAGCTTCGTGGGAGGAGCTACAGATACGCAGTATTTT.

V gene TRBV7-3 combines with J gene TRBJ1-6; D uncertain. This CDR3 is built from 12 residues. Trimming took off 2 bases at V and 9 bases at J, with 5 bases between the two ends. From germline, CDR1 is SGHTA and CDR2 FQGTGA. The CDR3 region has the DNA TGTGCCAGCAGCTTAGGCGGTTCACCCCTCCACTTT. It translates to CASSLGGSPLHF.

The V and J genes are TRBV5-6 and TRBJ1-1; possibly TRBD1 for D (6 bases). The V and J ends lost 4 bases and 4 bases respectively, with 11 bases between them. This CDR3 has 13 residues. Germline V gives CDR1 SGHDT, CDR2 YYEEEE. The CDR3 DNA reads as TGTGCCAGCAGCGTCACAGGGCCCACTGAAGCTTTCTTT. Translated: CASSVTGPTEAFF.

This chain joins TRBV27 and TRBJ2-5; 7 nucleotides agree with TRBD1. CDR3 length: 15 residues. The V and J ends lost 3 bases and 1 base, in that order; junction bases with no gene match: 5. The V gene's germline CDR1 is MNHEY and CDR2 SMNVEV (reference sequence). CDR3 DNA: TGTGCCAGCAGTTTGACAGGGATCGCCCAAGAGACCCAGTACTTC. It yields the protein CASSLTGIAQETQYF.

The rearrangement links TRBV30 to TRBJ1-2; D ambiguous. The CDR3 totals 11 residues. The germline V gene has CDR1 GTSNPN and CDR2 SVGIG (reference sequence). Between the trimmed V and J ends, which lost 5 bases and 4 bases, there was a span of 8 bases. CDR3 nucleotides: TGTGCCTGGCGCAGGTTCTATGGCTACACCTTC. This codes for CAWRRFYGYTF.

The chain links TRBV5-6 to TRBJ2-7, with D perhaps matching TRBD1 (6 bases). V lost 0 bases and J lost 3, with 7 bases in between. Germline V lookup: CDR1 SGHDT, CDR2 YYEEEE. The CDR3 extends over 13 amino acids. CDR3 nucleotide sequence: TGTGCCAGCAGCTTGGCACAGGGCTACGAGCAGTACTTC. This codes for CASSLAQGYEQYF.

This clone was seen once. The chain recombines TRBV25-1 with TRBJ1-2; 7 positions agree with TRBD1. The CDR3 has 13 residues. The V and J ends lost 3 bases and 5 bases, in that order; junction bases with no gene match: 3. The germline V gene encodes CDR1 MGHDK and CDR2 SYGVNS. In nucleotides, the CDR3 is TGTGCCAGCAGTGACGGCAGGGGGTATGGCTACACCTTC. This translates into CASSDGRGYGYTF.

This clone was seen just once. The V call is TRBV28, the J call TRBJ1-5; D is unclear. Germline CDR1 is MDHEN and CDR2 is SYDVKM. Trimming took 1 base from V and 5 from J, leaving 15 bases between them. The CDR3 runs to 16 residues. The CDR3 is CASSLYPPGKDQPQHF. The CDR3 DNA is TGTGCCAGCAGTTTATACCCCCCCGGGAAAGATCAGCCCCAGCATTTT.

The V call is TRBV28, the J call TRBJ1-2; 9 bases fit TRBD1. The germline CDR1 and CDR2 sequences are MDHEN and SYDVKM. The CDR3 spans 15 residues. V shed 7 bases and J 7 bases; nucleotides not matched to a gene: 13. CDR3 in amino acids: CASTLATGQGFGYTF. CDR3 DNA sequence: TGTGCCAGCACTCTCGCTACGGGACAGGGATTTGGCTACACCTTC.

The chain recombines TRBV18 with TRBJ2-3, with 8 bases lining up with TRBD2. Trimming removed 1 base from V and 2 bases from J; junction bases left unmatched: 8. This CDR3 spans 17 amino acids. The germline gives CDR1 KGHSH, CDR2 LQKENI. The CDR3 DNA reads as TGTGCCAGCTCACCACAGGGCCCTAGCGGGCCCACAGATACGCAGTATTTT. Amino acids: CASSPQGPSGPTDTQYF.

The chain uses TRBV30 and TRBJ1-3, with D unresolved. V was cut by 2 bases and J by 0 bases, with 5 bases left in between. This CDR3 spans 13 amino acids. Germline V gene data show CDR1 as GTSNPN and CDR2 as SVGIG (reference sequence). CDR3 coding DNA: TGTGCCTGGAGTACGACCTCTGGAAACACCATATATTTT. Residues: CAWSTTSGNTIYF.